The T cell receptor (beta chain) under discussion was sequenced for a study of T cells after yellow fever vaccination. Looked up from germline, CDR1 is SNHLY and CDR2 is FYNNEI. The V end lost 6 bases, the J end lost 6 bases, and 15 bases lay between the germline ends. This CDR3 comprises 15 residues. TCRdb re-analysed the 5' RACE reads in MiXCR, keeping a single row per CDR3 protein. The table records some 150,000 distinct CDR3 sequences, around 9.7% of them present only once. The receptor's source is a man aged 18 to 30 who received the YFV17D yellow fever vaccine. The gene calls are TRBV2 and TRBJ2-6, with D hard to call. Sequences were derived from CD8+ T cells sorted from PBMCs, sampled 45 days after the yellow fever booster vaccination. This CDR3 is CASRQSNYVANVLTF. CDR3 DNA: TGTGCCAGCAGACAGTCGAACTACGTGGCCAACGTCCTGACTTTC.